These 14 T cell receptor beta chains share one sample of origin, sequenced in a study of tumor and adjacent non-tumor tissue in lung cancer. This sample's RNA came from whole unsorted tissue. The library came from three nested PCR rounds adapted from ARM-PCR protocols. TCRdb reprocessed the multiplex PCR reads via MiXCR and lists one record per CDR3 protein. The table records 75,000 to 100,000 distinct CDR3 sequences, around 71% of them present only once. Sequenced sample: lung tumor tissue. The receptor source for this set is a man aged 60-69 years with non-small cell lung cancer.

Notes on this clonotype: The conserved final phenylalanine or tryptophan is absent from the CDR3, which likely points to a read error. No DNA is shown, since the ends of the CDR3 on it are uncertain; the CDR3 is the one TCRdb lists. CDR3 sequence: CASSLRSTSGGYEQLS. V usage is TRBV11-1 and J usage is TRBJ2-1; no check of the table's D call, TRBD2, against the DNA was made. Germline V gene data show CDR1 as SGHAT and CDR2 as FQDESV (reference sequence). The CDR3 adds up to 16 amino acids, both ends counted.

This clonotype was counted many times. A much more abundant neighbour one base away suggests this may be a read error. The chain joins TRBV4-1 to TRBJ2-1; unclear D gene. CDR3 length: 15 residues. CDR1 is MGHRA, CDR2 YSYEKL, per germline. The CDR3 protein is CASSQDERFYDEQFF. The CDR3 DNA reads TGCGCCAGCAGCCAAGATGAAAGGTTCTACGATGAGCAGTTCTTC.

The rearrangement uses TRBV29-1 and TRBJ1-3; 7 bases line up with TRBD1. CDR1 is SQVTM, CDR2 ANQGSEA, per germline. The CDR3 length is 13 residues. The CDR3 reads CSVRQGSGNTIYF. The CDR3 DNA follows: TGCAGTGTGAGACAGGGATCTGGAAACACCATATATTTT.

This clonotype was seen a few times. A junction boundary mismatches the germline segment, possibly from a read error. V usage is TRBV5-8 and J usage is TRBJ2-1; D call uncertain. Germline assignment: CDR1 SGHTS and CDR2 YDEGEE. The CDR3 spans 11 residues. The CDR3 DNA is TGTGCCGGCAGCTTGGACAATGAGCAGTTCTTC. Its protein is CAGSLDNEQFF.

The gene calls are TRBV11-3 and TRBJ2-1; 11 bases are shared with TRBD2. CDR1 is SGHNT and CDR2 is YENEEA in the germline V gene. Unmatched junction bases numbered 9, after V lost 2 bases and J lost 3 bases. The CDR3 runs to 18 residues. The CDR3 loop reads CASSLSVLAGEFYNEQFF. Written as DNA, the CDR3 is TGTGCCAGCAGCTTAAGTGTACTAGCGGGAGAGTTCTACAATGAGCAGTTCTTC. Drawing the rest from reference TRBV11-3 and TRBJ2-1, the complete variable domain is EAGVVQSPRYKIIEKKQPVAFWCNPISGHNTLYWYLQNLGQGPELLIRYENEEAVDDSQLPKDRFSAERLKGVDSTLKIQPAELGDSAVYLCASSLSVLAGEFYNEQFFGPGTRLTVL.

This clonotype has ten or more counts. The DNA of the CDR3 is TGCAGCGTCCGAAAGGGGGTCGAGCAGTACTTC. Translated: CSVRKGVEQYF. The V call is TRBV29-1, the J call TRBJ2-7, with D possibly matching TRBD1 (6 bases). CDR1 and CDR2 from the germline V gene are SQVTM and ANQGSEA. The CDR3 covers 11 residues. Trimming left V 6 bases short and J 6 bases short, with 12 bases between.

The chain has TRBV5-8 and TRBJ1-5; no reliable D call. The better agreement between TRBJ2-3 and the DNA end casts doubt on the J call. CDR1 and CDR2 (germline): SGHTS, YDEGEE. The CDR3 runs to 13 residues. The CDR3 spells CASSLGSRRPQYF. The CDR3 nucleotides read TGTGCCAGCAGCTTGGGGTCCCGTCGCCCCCAGTATTTT.

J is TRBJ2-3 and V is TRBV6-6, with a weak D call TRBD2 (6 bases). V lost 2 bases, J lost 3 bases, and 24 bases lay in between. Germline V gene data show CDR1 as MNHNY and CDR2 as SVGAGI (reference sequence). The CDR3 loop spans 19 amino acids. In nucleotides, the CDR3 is TGTGCCAGCAGTTACACTGCAACTAGCACACTAAGAGAGACAGATACGCAGTATTTT. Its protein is CASSYTATSTLRETDTQYF.

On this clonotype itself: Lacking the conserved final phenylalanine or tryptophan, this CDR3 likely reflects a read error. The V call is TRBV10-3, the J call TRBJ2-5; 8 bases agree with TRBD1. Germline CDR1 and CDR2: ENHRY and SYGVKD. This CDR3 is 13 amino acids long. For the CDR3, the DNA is TGTGCCAACAGTGCGATCACAGGGGGTACCCAGTACTTG. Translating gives CANSAITGGTQYL.

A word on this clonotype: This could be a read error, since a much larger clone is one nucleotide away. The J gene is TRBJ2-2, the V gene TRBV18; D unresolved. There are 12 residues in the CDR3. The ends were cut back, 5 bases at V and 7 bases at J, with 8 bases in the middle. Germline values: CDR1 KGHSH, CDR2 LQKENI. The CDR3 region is CASSSTVGELFF. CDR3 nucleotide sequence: TGTGCCAGCTCAAGCACGGTCGGGGAGCTGTTTTTT. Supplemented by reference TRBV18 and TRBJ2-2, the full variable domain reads NAGVMQNPRHLVRRRGQEARLRCSPMKGHSHVYWYRQLPEEGLKFMVYLQKENIIDESGMPKERFSAEFPKEGPSILRIQQVVRGDSAAYFCASSSTVGELFFGEGSRLTVL.

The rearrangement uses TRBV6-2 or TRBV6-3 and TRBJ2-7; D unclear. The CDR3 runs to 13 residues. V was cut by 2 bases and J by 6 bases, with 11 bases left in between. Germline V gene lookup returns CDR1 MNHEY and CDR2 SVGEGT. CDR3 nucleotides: TGTGCCAGCAGTTACACGGATACGGGCGAGCAGTACTTC. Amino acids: CASSYTDTGEQYF.

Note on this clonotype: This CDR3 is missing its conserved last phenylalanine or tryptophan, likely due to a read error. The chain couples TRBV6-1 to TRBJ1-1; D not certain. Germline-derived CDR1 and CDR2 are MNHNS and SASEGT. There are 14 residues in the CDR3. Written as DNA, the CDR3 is TGTGCCAGCAGTGAAAGCCCACAGAACACTGTAGCTTTCTAT. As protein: CASSESPQNTVAFY.

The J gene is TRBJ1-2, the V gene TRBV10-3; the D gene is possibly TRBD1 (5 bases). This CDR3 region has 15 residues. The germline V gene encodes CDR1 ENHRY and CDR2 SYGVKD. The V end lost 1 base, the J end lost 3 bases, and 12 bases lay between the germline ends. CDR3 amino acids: CAISEYQGGYYGYTF. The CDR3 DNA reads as TGTGCCATCAGTGAGTATCAGGGCGGTTACTATGGCTACACCTTC.

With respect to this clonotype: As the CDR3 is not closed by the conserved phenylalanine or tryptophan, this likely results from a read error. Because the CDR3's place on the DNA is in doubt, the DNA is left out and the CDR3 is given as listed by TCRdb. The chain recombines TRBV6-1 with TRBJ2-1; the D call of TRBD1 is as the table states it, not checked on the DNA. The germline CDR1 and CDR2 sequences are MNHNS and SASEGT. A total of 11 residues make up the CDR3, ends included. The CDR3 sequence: CANSEDPRRLS.